The rows below give T cell receptor beta chains drawn from one sample of a study of prognosis after radiotherapy for stage I lung cancer. MiXCR, applied by TCRdb to the multiplex PCR reads, yields one record per CDR3 protein. This repertoire shows around 20,000 distinct CDR3 sequences, roughly two fifths found once; its top ten account for approximately 39%. Here the sequenced sample was PBMCs, taken before or after stereotactic body radiation therapy (not recorded which). These receptors originate from a donor aged 50 or older with non-small cell lung cancer. Each CDR3 is given with its conserved first and last residue. A D gene is named only where the DNA matches it firmly. Clone sizes are given selectively: once, few, many, or a class where the clone is expanded.

NA	many	TRBV6-5	14	TRBJ2-2	CASSYRRVAGELFF	TGTGCCAGCAGTTACCGCAGGGTGGCCGGGGAGCTGTTTTTT
NA	many	TRBV6-1	15	TRBJ1-1	CASSEHGSPNTEAFF	TGTGCCAGCAGTGAACATGGCTCTCCCAACACTGAAGCTTTCTTT
NA	NA	TRBV9	16	TRBJ2-2	CASSGRMGRDTGELFF	TGTGCCAGCAGCGGGAGGATGGGGCGCGACACCGGGGAGCTGTTTTTT
NA	many	TRBV7-3	15	TRBJ2-1	CASSFGSPLLNEQFF	TGTGCCAGCAGCTTCGGATCCCCCCTTTTAAATGAGCAGTTCTTC
TRBD2	many	TRBV12-3/TRBV12-4	16	TRBJ2-5	CASSAASGRALETQYF	TGTGCCAGCAGTGCTGCTAGCGGGAGGGCCTTGGAGACCCAGTACTTC
NA	many	TRBV7-2	15	TRBJ2-1	CASRGTLSSYNEQFF	TGTGCCAGCAGAGGGACCCTAAGCTCCTACAATGAGCAGTTCTTC
NA	NA	TRBV6-5	14	TRBJ2-3	CASSYGGWVDTQYF	TGTGCCAGCAGTTACGGTGGGTGGGTAGATACGCAGTATTTT
NA	many	TRBV7-3	13	TRBJ2-5	CASSLVPQETQYF	TGTGCCAGCAGCTTAGTGCCTCAAGAGACCCAGTACTTC
NA	many	TRBV7-9	13	TRBJ2-7	CASSYNQGAEQYF	TGTGCCAGCAGCTACAACCAGGGTGCCGAGCAGTACTTC
NA	many	TRBV12-3/TRBV12-4	14	TRBJ1-5	CASSSPGPNQPQHF	TGTGCCAGCAGTTCTCCGGGCCCGAATCAGCCCCAGCATTTT
NA	NA	TRBV12-3/TRBV12-4	17	TRBJ1-2	CASSPAWWGLHNYGYTF	TGTGCCAGCAGCCCCGCGTGGTGGGGACTCCATAACTATGGCTACACCTTC
NA	many	TRBV5-4	15	TRBJ2-1	CASSPTADRYNEQFF	TGTGCCAGCAGCCCGACTGCAGACCGGTACAATGAGCAGTTCTTC
NA	NA	TRBV27	14	TRBJ1-6	CASSLSGVLSPLHF	TGTGCCAGCAGTTTATCGGGGGTTTTATCACCCCTCCACTTT
NA	NA	TRBV6-2/TRBV6-3	16	TRBJ2-7	CASSEFKRGFPYEQYF	TGTGCCAGCAGTGAATTCAAAAGGGGGTTTCCCTACGAGCAGTACTTC
NA	medium-sized	TRBV27	15	TRBJ2-7	CASSPTSPGTPEQYF	TGTGCCAGCAGTCCAACTTCTCCGGGGACTCCCGAGCAGTACTTC
NA	NA	TRBV6-1	15	TRBJ2-7	CASSEGVWNGYEQYF	TGTGCCAGCAGCGAGGGTGTCTGGAACGGATACGAGCAGTACTTC
TRBD2	many	TRBV2	14	TRBJ2-7	CASSQGLASYEQYF	TGTGCCAGCAGTCAGGGACTAGCTTCCTACGAGCAGTACTTC
NA	medium-sized	TRBV19	16	TRBJ2-3	CASSTGLARSTDTQYF	TGTGCCAGTAGTACCGGTCTAGCGAGGTCCACAGATACGCAGTATTTT
TRBD2	many	TRBV2	16	TRBJ2-7	CARGGGPNSLTYEQYF	TGTGCCAGGGGGGGGGGTCCGAATTCCTTAACCTACGAGCAGTACTTC
NA	NA	TRBV19	14	TRBJ2-3	CASTPVQGFGTQYF	TGTGCCAGTACTCCGGTACAGGGATTTGGTACTCAGTATTTT
NA	many	TRBV10-1	15	TRBJ2-2	CASSKGGANTGELFF	TGCGCCAGCAGTAAAGGGGGTGCGAACACCGGGGAGCTGTTTTTT
TRBD2	many	TRBV20-1	14	TRBJ2-3	CSARVAGLMDTQYF	TGCAGTGCTAGAGTAGCGGGATTGATGGATACGCAGTATTTT
NA	NA	TRBV9	13	TRBJ2-3	CASSVGDTDTQYF	TGTGCCAGCAGCGTAGGGGACACAGATACGCAGTATTTT
NA	many	TRBV7-9	20	TRBJ2-6	CASSLGGIAARATGANVLTF	TGTGCCAGCAGCTTAGGGGGGATAGCGGCCCGGGCCACTGGGGCCAACGTCCTGACTTTC
TRBD2	many	TRBV5-4	17	TRBJ2-5	CASSLEGTSGRSETQYF	TGTGCCAGCAGCTTGGAAGGGACTAGCGGGAGATCGGAGACCCAGTACTTC
NA	NA	TRBV5-1	14	TRBJ1-4	CASSSDSTNEKLFF	TGCGCCAGCAGCTCGGATTCAACTAATGAAAAACTGTTTTTT
NA	many	TRBV27	16	TRBJ2-1	CASSLSFRGAYNEQFF	TGTGCCAGCAGCTTATCATTCCGCGGAGCGTACAATGAGCAGTTCTTC
NA	many	TRBV5-4	17	TRBJ2-2	CASSLDVLAFKAGELFF	TGTGCCAGCAGCTTGGATGTTCTAGCGTTTAAGGCCGGGGAGCTGTTTTTT
NA	NA	TRBV11-2	17	TRBJ1-5	CASSSSDGGWGNQPQHF	TGTGCCAGCAGCTCGTCCGATGGGGGATGGGGCAATCAGCCCCAGCATTTT
TRBD2	many	TRBV19	12	TRBJ2-1	CASGGAGYEQFF	TGTGCCAGCGGGGGGGCAGGGTATGAGCAGTTCTTC
NA	NA	TRBV2	15	TRBJ2-3	CASSEYGGDKDTQYF	TGCGCCAGCAGTGAATATGGGGGTGATAAAGATACGCAGTATTTT
NA	NA	TRBV7-8	15	TRBJ1-6	CASSHAMDDLSPLHF	TGTGCCAGCAGCCATGCAATGGACGATCTTTCACCCCTCCACTTT
TRBD1	many	TRBV16	16	TRBJ1-1	CASSLIHYRGATEAFF	TGTGCCAGCAGCCTGATACACTACAGGGGCGCGACTGAAGCTTTCTTT
TRBD1	many	TRBV5-1	16	TRBJ1-6	CASRPGQGSSGSPLHF	TGCGCCAGCAGGCCGGGACAGGGGAGCTCGGGTTCACCCCTCCACTTT
NA	NA	TRBV6-1	14	TRBJ1-6	CASSKTSEGSPLHF	TGTGCCAGCAGTAAGACATCGGAGGGCTCACCCCTCCACTTT
NA	NA	TRBV27	12	TRBJ2-7	CASSFVPYEQYF	TGTGCCAGCAGTTTTGTACCCTACGAGCAGTACTTC
TRBD2	many	TRBV7-2	15	TRBJ2-4	CASRLSSGGKNIQYF	TGTGCCAGCAGGTTGTCCAGCGGGGGCAAAAACATTCAGTACTTC
NA	many	TRBV5-4	14	TRBJ1-3	CASSQMSSGNTIYF	TGTGCCAGCAGCCAAATGAGCTCTGGAAACACCATATATTTT
TRBD2	many	TRBV7-6	16	TRBJ2-2	CASSQRSSGDVGELFF	TGTGCCAGCAGCCAGAGATCCAGCGGGGACGTCGGGGAGCTGTTTTTT
NA	few	TRBV10-3	13	TRBJ1-1	CAISGAVNTEAFF	TGTGCCATCAGTGGGGCGGTAAACACTGAAGCTTTCTTT
NA	NA	TRBV5-1	16	TRBJ1-6	CASSLEFGGRLYPLHF	TGCGCCAGCAGCTTGGAATTCGGGGGGCGCTTGTACCCCCTCCACTTT
NA	NA	TRBV12-3/TRBV12-4	16	TRBJ2-1	CASSRPVWGPYNEQFF	TGTGCCAGCAGCCGACCCGTCTGGGGGCCCTACAATGAGCAGTTCTTC
TRBD1	NA	TRBV28	15	TRBJ1-2	CASSLGDSGLLGYTF	TGTGCCAGCAGTCTTGGGGACAGCGGGCTCCTTGGCTACACCTTC
NA	NA	TRBV12-3/TRBV12-4	14	TRBJ1-6	CASSFGGRQSPLYF	TGTGCCAGCAGTTTTGGGGGCAGGCAATCACCCCTCTACTTT
NA	NA	TRBV7-3	12	TRBJ1-2	CASSSSGNGYTF	TGTGCCAGCAGCTCTTCAGGGAATGGCTACACCTTC
NA	many	TRBV12-3/TRBV12-4	14	TRBJ1-5	CASSFPGSGQPQHF	TGTGCCAGCAGTTTCCCAGGGTCGGGGCAGCCCCAGCATTTT
NA	NA	TRBV19	12	TRBJ1-5	CASTTGNQPQHF	TGTGCCAGTACTACAGGCAATCAGCCCCAGCATTTT
TRBD1	NA	TRBV19	13	TRBJ1-6	CASAPGGNSTLHF	TGTGCCAGTGCCCCAGGGGGTAATTCAACCCTACACTTT
TRBD1	NA	TRBV20-1	16	TRBJ2-7	CSARGSRTGPAYGQYF	TGCAGTGCTAGGGGATCTCGGACAGGGCCCGCGTACGGGCAGTACTTC
NA	many	TRBV6-1	15	TRBJ2-3	CASSEMASSTDTQYF	TGTGCCAGCAGTGAGATGGCCTCGAGCACAGATACGCAGTATTTT
NA	many	TRBV5-1	13	TRBJ2-3	CASAGGFSDTQYF	TGCGCCAGCGCCGGGGGCTTTTCGGATACGCAGTATTTT